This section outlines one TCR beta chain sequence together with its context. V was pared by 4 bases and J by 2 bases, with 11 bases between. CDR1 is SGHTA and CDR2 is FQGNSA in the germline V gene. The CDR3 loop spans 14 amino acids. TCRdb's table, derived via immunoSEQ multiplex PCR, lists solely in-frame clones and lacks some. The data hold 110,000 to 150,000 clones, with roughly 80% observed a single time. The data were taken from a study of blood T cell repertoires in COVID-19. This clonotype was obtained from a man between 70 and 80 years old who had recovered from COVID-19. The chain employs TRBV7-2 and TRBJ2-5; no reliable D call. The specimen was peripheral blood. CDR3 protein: CASSSHGRQETQYF. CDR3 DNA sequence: TGTGCCAGCAGCTCCCATGGGCGACAAGAGACCCAGTACTTC.